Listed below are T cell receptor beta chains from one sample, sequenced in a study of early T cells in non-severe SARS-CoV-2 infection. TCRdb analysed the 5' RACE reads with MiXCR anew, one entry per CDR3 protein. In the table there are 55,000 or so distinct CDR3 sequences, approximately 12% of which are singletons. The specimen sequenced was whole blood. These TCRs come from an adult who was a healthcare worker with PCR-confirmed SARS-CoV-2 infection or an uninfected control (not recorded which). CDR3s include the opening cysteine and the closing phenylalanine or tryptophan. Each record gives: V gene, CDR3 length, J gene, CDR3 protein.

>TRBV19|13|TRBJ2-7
CASSSAVAYEQYF
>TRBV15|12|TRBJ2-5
CATSYDQETQYF
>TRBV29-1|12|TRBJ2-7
CSVGHTGGEQYF
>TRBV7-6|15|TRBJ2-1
CASTQTSGAGSEQFF
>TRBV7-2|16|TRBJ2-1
CASSSPRTRLYNEQFF
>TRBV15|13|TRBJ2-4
CATSVPPQNIQYF
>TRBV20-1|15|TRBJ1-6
CSARARQGNNSPLHF
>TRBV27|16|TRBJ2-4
CASSSLSGRAKNIQYF
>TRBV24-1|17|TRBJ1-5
CATLRRDRGRDNQPQHF
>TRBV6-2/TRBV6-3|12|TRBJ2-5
CASSDSQETQYF
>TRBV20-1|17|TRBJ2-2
CSARDPTSGPNTGELFF
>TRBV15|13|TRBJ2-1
CATDGRGGGEQFF